This TCR beta chain came from a study of blood T cell repertoires in COVID-19. Overall study: The samples span acute and convalescent COVID-19 from the United States, Italy and Spain.

V gave up 6 bases and J gave up 0 bases; unmatched junction bases: 12. The germline gives CDR1 LGHDT, CDR2 YNNKEL (reference sequence). This CDR3 has 18 amino acids. The Seattle patients, enrolled during active infection, were followed longitudinally. TCRdb's table, derived via immunoSEQ multiplex PCR, lists solely in-frame clones and lacks some. This table holds about 160,000 clones, approximately 85% found once. This rearrangement joins TRBV3-1 (or the pseudogene TRBV3-2) to TRBJ2-3; 10 positions agree with TRBD1. This clonotype was sampled from a woman aged 50 to 60 with COVID-19, enrolled during active disease. Sequenced sample: peripheral blood. CDR3 coding DNA: TGTGCCAGCAGAGACGGACAGGGGGTACGATCAAGCACAGATACGCAGTATTTT. Its protein product is CASRDGQGVRSSTDTQYF.